One and the same sample provided the 26 T cell receptor beta chains below, sequenced in a study of blood T cell repertoires in COVID-19. Produced via immunoSEQ multiplex PCR; TCRdb's table is partial and in-frame only. This table has under 200,000 clones, approximately 80% appearing once. The sample was peripheral blood. The receptors come from a human donor in a cohort sampled during active COVID-19.

This clone occurred once. The sample has other DNA sequences that encode this CDR3 too. The chain couples TRBV19 to TRBJ1-3, with 7 bases fitting TRBD1. The V gene end was trimmed by 6 bases and the J gene end by 1 base; junction bases not matched to a gene: 6. The CDR3 is 15 amino acids. Germline assignment: CDR1 LNHDA and CDR2 SQIVND (reference sequence). CDR3 residues: CASRRDRVSGNTIYF. The CDR3 bases are TGTGCCAGTAGAAGAGACAGGGTTTCTGGAAACACCATATATTTT.

CDR3 sequence (DNA): TGTGCCAGCTGCCGGTTGGGGACAGGGCCCTACGAGCAGTACTTC. It encodes CASCRLGTGPYEQYF. The chain employs TRBV27 and TRBJ2-7; TRBD1 aligns across 9 bases. V lost 8 bases, J lost 2 bases, and 10 bases stayed unmatched. This CDR3 is 15 amino acids long. The germline V gene encodes CDR1 MNHEY and CDR2 SMNVEV (reference sequence).

This chain connects TRBV6-5 to TRBJ2-7; D is perhaps TRBD1 (5 bases). CDR3 length: 15 residues. Germline values: CDR1 MNHEY, CDR2 SVGAGI. V lost 0 bases and J 5 bases, leaving 14 bases between the germline ends. In nucleotides, the CDR3 is TGTGCCAGCAGTTACTCGCCAGGGTTCCCTAACGAGCAGTACTTC. Encoded protein: CASSYSPGFPNEQYF.

The rearrangement links TRBV4-2 to TRBJ2-5; D gene uncertain. This CDR3 is built from 14 residues. CDR1 and CDR2 from the germline V gene are LGHNA and YNFKEQ. Deletions cut 4 bases from V and 1 base from J, with 10 bases between. The CDR3: CASSPETLQETQYF. The CDR3 DNA follows: TGTGCCAGCAGCCCGGAGACTCTCCAAGAGACCCAGTACTTC.

The J gene is TRBJ2-1, the V gene TRBV4-3; 10 positions match TRBD2. CDR1 and CDR2 (germline): LGHNA, YSLEER. The CDR3 consists of 18 residues. Trimming cost V 0 bases and J 0 bases; bases outside gene matches: 5. The chain's CDR3 is CASSQDPSGGSSYNEQFF. The CDR3 region has the DNA TGCGCCAGCAGCCAAGACCCTAGCGGGGGTAGCTCCTACAATGAGCAGTTCTTC.

This clone occurred a few times. The rearrangement links TRBV11-2 to TRBJ2-3, with D uncertain. Looked up from germline, CDR1 is SGHAT and CDR2 is FQNNGV. V was pared by 3 bases and J by 5 bases, with 9 bases between. CDR3 length equals 13 residues. The CDR3 DNA is TGTGCCAGCAGCTTGGCTAGAATAGATACGCAGTATTTT. This codes for CASSLARIDTQYF.

This chain connects TRBV6-2 or TRBV6-3 to TRBJ1-4, with 9 bases fitting TRBD1. V lost 0 bases and J lost 13; bases outside the gene matches: 6. The CDR3 is 14 residues long. Germline lookup yields CDR1 MNHEY and CDR2 SVGEGT. Here the CDR3 reads CASSYSTGGRGLFF. In nucleotides, the CDR3 is TGTGCCAGCAGTTACTCGACAGGGGGAAGAGGACTGTTTTTT.

The rearrangement links TRBV7-2 to TRBJ1-3; possible D gene TRBD1, 6 bases. Germline CDR1 reads SGHTA; CDR2 reads FQGNSA. Trimming took off 0 bases at V and 16 bases at J, with 16 bases between the two ends. This CDR3 is built from 13 residues. The CDR3 DNA reads TGTGCCAGCAGCTTAGCGGACAGAACCCTGGTGTATTTT. The encoded protein is CASSLADRTLVYF.

This chain links TRBV4-1 with TRBJ2-7; tentatively, D is TRBD2 (5 bases). V dropped 0 bases and J dropped 7 bases, with 16 bases sitting between them. This CDR3 contains 15 residues. In germline, CDR1 is MGHRA, CDR2 YSYEKL. As DNA, the CDR3 is TGCGCCAGCAGCCAAGATTCTGAAAGTTCGGGGGAGCAGTACTTC. Amino acids: CASSQDSESSGEQYF.

The J gene is TRBJ1-6, the V gene TRBV5-1; D may be TRBD1 (6 bases). Trimming took off 4 bases at V and 7 bases at J, with 18 bases between the two ends. The CDR3 totals 16 residues. Germline V gene sequence: CDR1 SGHRS, CDR2 YFSETQ. The CDR3 is CASSPLNRDRNSPLHF. As DNA, the CDR3 is TGCGCCAGCAGCCCCTTAAACAGGGATAGGAATTCACCCCTCCACTTT.

CDR3: CASSLEGTGNGNTIYF. Here the CDR3 DNA reads TGCGCCAGCAGCTTGGAGGGGACAGGGAACGGAAACACCATATATTTT. The chain carries TRBV5-1 and TRBJ1-3, with 9 bases aligning to TRBD1. This CDR3 spans 16 amino acids. Germline V gene data show CDR1 as SGHRS and CDR2 as YFSETQ. V lost 0 bases and J lost 4; bases outside the gene matches: 5. Filled out from reference TRBV5-1 and TRBJ1-3, the complete variable domain reads KAGVTQTPRYLIKTRGQQVTLSCSPISGHRSVSWYQQTPGQGLQFLFEYFSETQRNKGNFPGRFSGRQFSNSRSEMNVSTLELGDSALYLCASSLEGTGNGNTIYFGEGSWLTVV.

This clone was counted only a few times. The rearrangement links TRBV6-2 or TRBV6-3 to TRBJ2-2; 9 bases agree with TRBD2. The CDR3 has 17 amino acids. Germline V CDR1 and CDR2: MNHEY, SVGEGT. With V trimmed by 3 bases and J by 1 base, 6 bases remained unmatched. Here the CDR3 reads CASSYLAGALNTGELFF. Here the CDR3 DNA reads TGTGCCAGCAGTTATTTAGCGGGGGCCTTGAACACCGGGGAGCTGTTTTTT.

The J gene is TRBJ1-4, the V gene TRBV21-1; the table calls TRBD1, which could not be checked here. TRBV21-1 is a recognized pseudogene. The CDR3 loop spans 16 amino acids. CDR3 sequence: CASSEETGGFREKLFF. The CDR3 DNA reads as TGTGCCAGCAGCGAAGAGACAGGGGGCTTTCGCGAAAAACTGTTTTTT.

As regards this clone: Other nucleotide sequences in the sample specify the same CDR3. The rearrangement uses TRBV7-2 and TRBJ1-5, with D uncertain. The V gene's germline CDR1 is SGHTA and CDR2 FQGNSA. The CDR3 length is 13 residues. V was cut by 1 base and J by 3 bases, with 4 bases left in between. CDR3 in DNA: TGTGCCAGCAGCTTAGACACCAATCAGCCCCAGCATTTT. The encoded protein is CASSLDTNQPQHF.

The chain recombines TRBV6-6 with TRBJ2-7; weak D call: TRBD2 (5 bases). The CDR3 is 14 amino acids. V lost 2 bases to trimming and J lost 4 bases, with 12 bases between them. Germline CDR1 MNHNY, CDR2 SVGAGI (reference sequence). CDR3 coding DNA: TGTGCCAGCAGTTACCCCGGACTTGGATACGAGCAGTACTTC. Protein: CASSYPGLGYEQYF.

The chain carries TRBV7-3 and TRBJ2-7; a weak D match, TRBD2 (5 bases). V lost 5 bases to trimming and J lost 7 bases, with 15 bases between them. Germline CDR1 and CDR2: SGHTA and FQGTGA. This CDR3 contains 13 residues. Here the CDR3 reads CASSLSRGGEQYF. The CDR3 coding sequence is TGTGCCAGCAGCCTGAGCCGGGGTGGAGAGCAGTACTTC.

The chain has TRBV28 and TRBJ2-7, with D perhaps TRBD1 (6 bases). Trimming pared 5 bases from V and 7 bases from J, leaving 18 bases between. Germline V CDR1 and CDR2: MDHEN, SYDVKM. CDR3 length equals 14 residues. CDR3 DNA: TGTGCCAGCAGTCTCCCTGTGGGGGCCCGAGAGCAGTACTTC. It is translated as CASSLPVGAREQYF.

This clone showed up just a few times. The V call is TRBV7-3, the J call TRBJ2-1; D gene unclear. Germline-derived CDR1 and CDR2 are SGHTA and FQGTGA. V was pared by 6 bases and J by 7 bases, with 13 bases between. The length of the CDR3 is 13 residues. CDR3 in amino acids: CASSKVPGNEQFF. DNA for the CDR3: TGTGCCAGCAGTAAGGTGCCAGGAAATGAGCAGTTCTTC.

The chain recombines TRBV10-3 with TRBJ1-1, with D perhaps TRBD1 (6 bases). This CDR3 has 14 residues. Germline CDR1 and CDR2: ENHRY and SYGVKD. Trimming pared 11 bases from V and 0 bases from J, leaving 16 bases between. CDR3: CAVKQGGLNTEAFF. DNA of the CDR3: TGTGCCGTCAAACAAGGGGGATTGAACACTGAAGCTTTCTTT.

The J gene is TRBJ2-7, the V gene TRBV4-2, with TRBD2 identical over 10 bases. The CDR3 has 15 amino acids. Looked up from germline, CDR1 is LGHNA and CDR2 is YNFKEQ. V lost 2 bases and J lost 5; bases outside the gene matches: 6. CDR3 DNA sequence: TGTGCCAGCAGCCAAAGACCTAGCGGGAGCGACGAGCAGTACTTC. This encodes CASSQRPSGSDEQYF.

This chain joins TRBV4-3 and TRBJ1-3; maybe TRBD1 (6 bases). The CDR3 spans 17 residues. V was shortened by 4 bases and J by 7 bases, with 23 bases between the two germline ends. Germline V gives CDR1 LGHNA, CDR2 YSLEER. The CDR3 region has the DNA TGCGCCAGCAGCCCAGGGAAGGGGGAAATTAGAGGGAACACCATATATTTT. Its translation is CASSPGKGEIRGNTIYF.

The chain uses TRBV18 and TRBJ2-7; weak D call: TRBD1 (5 bases). Germline V gene lookup returns CDR1 KGHSH and CDR2 LQKENI. This CDR3 contains 14 residues. Trimming removed 2 bases from V and 4 bases from J, with 12 bases in between. The CDR3 DNA is TGTGCCAGCTCACCAGGGCAGGGAAAGTACGAGCAGTACTTC. Protein sequence: CASSPGQGKYEQYF.

This clone was detected only once. The chain has TRBV7-9 and TRBJ1-5; 7 nucleotides match TRBD1. Unmatched junction bases numbered 3, after V lost 3 bases and J lost 1 base. This CDR3 spans 15 amino acids. From germline, CDR1 is SEHNR and CDR2 FQNEAQ (reference sequence). CDR3 sequence: CASSFATGSNQPQHF. CDR3 DNA: TGTGCCAGCAGCTTTGCGACAGGGAGCAATCAGCCCCAGCATTTT.

The rearrangement uses TRBV28 and TRBJ2-7, with TRBD1 matching over 11 bases. This CDR3 comprises 15 residues. J was trimmed by 2 bases and V by 6 bases; bases with no gene match: 6. Germline V lookup: CDR1 MDHEN, CDR2 SYDVKM. The CDR3 loop reads CASSPGTGGTYEQYF. The CDR3 DNA sequence: TGTGCCAGCAGCCCCGGGACAGGGGGTACCTACGAGCAGTACTTC. Together with reference TRBV28 and TRBJ2-7, the CDR3 gives the full variable domain: DVKVTQSSRYLVKRTGEKVFLECVQDMDHENMFWYRQDPGLGLRLIYFSYDVKMKEKGDIPEGYSVSREKKERFSLILESASTNQTSMYLCASSPGTGGTYEQYFGPGTRLTVT.

This clone was counted once. This chain connects TRBV10-2 to TRBJ2-7, with D unresolved. Trimming took 6 bases from V and 0 from J, leaving 15 bases between them. The CDR3 is 15 residues long. Germline CDR1 is WSHSY and CDR2 is SAAADI. CDR3 DNA sequence: TGCGCCAGCAGCCGCGACTGGCTCAGCTCCTACGAGCAGTACTTC. Its protein product is CASSRDWLSSYEQYF.

In regard to this clone: Other DNA sequences in this sample translate to the same CDR3. The rearrangement uses TRBV12-3 or TRBV12-4 and TRBJ1-2; 7 bases are a match to TRBD1. V shed 1 base, J shed 4 bases, and the junction held 0 bases outside the gene matches. The CDR3 consists of 13 residues. CDR3 in DNA: TGTGCCAGCAGTTTAGGGGACAGCTATGGCTACACCTTC. It specifies CASSLGDSYGYTF.